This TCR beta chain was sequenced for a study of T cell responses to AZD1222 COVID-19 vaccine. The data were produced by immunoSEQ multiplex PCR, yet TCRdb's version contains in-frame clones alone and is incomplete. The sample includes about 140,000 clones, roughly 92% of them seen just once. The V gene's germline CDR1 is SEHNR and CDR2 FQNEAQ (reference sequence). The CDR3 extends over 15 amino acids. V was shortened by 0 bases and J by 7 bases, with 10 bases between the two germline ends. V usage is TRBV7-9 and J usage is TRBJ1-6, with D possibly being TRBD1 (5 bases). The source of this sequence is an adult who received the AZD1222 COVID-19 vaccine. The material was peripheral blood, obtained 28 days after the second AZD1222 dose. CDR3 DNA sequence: TGTGCCAGCAGCTTAGCGCAGGGAAGGAATTCACCCCTCCACTTT. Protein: CASSLAQGRNSPLHF.